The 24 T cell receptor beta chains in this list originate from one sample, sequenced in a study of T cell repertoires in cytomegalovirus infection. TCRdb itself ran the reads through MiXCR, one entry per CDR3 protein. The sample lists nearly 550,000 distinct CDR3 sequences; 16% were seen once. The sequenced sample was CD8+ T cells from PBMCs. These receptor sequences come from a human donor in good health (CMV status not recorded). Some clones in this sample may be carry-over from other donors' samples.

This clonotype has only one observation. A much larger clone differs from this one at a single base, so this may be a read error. CDR3 bases: TGTGCTAGTGGTTTCCAACAGAACACCGGGGTGCTGTTTTTT. Translation gives CASGFQQNTGVLFF. The rearrangement links TRBV12-5 to TRBJ2-2; tentatively, D is TRBD2 (5 bases). The CDR3 length is 14 residues. Looked up from germline, CDR1 is LGHNT and CDR2 is FRNRAP.

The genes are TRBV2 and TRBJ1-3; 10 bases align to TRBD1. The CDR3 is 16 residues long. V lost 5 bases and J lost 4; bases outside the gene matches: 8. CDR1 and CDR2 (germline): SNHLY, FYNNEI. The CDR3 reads CASSQRQGARGNTIYF. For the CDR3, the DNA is TGTGCCAGCAGTCAACGACAGGGGGCGAGAGGAAACACCATATATTTT.

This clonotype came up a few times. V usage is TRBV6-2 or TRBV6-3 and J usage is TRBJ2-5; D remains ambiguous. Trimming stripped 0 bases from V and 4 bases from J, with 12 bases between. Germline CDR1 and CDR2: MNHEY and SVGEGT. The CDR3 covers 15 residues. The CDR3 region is CASSYSNGPLETQYF. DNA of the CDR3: TGTGCCAGCAGTTACTCGAACGGGCCGCTAGAGACCCAGTACTTC.

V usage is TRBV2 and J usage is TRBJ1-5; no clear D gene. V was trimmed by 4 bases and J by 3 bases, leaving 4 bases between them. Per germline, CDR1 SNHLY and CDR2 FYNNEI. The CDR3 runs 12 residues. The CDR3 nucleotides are TGTGCCAGCAGTGGAGTCAATCAGCCCCAGCATTTT. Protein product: CASSGVNQPQHF.

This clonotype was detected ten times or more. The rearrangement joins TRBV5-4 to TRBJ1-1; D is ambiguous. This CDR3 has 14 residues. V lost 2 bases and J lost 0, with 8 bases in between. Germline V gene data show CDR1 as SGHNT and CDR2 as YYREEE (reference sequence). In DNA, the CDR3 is TGTGCCAGCAGCTTCTTACGTGTGAACACTGAAGCTTTCTTT. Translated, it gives CASSFLRVNTEAFF. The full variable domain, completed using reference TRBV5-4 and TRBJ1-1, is ETGVTQSPTHLIKTRGQQVTLRCSSQSGHNTVSWYQQALGQGPQFIFQYYREEENGRGNFPPRFSGLQFPNYSSELNVNALELDDSALYLCASSFLRVNTEAFFGQGTRLTVV.

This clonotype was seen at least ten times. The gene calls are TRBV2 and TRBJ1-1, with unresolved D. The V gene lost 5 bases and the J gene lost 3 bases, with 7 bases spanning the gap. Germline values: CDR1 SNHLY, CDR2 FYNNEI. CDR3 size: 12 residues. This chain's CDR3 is CASSTEYTEAFF. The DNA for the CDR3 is TGTGCCAGCAGTACCGAATACACTGAAGCTTTCTTT.

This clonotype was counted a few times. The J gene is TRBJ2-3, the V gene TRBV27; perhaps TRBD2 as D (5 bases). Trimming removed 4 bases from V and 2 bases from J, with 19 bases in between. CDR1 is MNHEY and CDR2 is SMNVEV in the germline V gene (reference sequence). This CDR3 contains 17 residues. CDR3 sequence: CASSSPDGRVHTDTQYF. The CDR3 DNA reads TGTGCCAGCAGTTCCCCAGACGGGCGGGTACACACAGATACGCAGTATTTT.

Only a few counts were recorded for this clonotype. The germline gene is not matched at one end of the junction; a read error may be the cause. The CDR3 loop is CASSLSGSEGEKLFF. As DNA, the CDR3 is TGTGCCAGCAGTCTATCCGGGTCCGAAGGAGAAAAACTGTTTTTT. The chain has TRBV27 and TRBJ1-4; no clear D. The CDR3 has 15 residues. Germline CDR1 reads MNHEY; CDR2 reads SMNVEV (reference sequence).

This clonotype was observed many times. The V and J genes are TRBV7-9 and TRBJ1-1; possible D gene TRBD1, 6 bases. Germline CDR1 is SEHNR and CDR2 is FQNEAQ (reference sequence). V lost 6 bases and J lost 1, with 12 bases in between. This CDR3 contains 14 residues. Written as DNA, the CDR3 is TGTGCCAGCAGTTCCGGGACAACGAACACTGAAGCTTTCTTT. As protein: CASSSGTTNTEAFF.

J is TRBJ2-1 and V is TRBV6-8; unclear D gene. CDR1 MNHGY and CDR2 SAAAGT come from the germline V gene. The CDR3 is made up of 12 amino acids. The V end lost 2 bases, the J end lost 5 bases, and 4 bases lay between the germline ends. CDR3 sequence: CASSYPNNEQFF. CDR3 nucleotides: TGTGCCAGCAGTTACCCGAACAATGAGCAGTTCTTC.

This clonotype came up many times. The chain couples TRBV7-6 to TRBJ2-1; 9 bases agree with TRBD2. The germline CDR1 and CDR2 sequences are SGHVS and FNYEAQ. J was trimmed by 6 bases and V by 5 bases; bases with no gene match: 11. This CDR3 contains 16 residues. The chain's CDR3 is CASSISGSGPGNEQFF. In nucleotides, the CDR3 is TGTGCCAGCAGCATTAGCGGGAGCGGACCCGGCAATGAGCAGTTCTTC. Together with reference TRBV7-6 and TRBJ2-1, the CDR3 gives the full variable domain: GAGVSQSPRYKVTKRGQDVALRCDPISGHVSLYWYRQALGQGPEFLTYFNYEAQQDKSGLPNDRFSAERPEGSISTLTIQRTEQRDSAMYRCASSISGSGPGNEQFFGPGTRLTVL.

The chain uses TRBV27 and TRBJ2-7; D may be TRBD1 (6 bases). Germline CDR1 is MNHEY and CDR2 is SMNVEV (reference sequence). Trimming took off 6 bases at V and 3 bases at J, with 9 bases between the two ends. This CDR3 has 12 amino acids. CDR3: CASRDSYYEQYF. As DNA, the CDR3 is TGTGCCAGCAGGGACAGTTACTACGAGCAGTACTTC.

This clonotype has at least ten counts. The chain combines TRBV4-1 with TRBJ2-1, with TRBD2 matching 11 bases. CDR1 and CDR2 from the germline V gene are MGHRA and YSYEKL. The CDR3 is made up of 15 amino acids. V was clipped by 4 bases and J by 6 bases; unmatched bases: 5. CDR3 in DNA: TGCGCCAGCAGCCCGTCGCTAGCGGGAGGCAATGAGCAGTTCTTC. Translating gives CASSPSLAGGNEQFF.

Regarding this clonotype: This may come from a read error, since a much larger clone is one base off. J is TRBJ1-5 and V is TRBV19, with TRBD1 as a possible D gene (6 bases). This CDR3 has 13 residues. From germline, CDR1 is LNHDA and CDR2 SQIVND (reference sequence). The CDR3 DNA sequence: TGTGTCAGTAAAACCAGGGGTAAACAGCCCCAGCATTTT. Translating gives CVSKTRGKQPQHF.

CDR3 in DNA: TGTGCCAGCAGCGTCGAGGCGGGGCCCACAGATACGCAGTATTTT. This gives the protein CASSVEAGPTDTQYF. This chain links TRBV9 with TRBJ2-3, with a possible D match to TRBD2 (6 bases). CDR1 and CDR2 (germline): SGDLS, YYNGEE. Trimming removed 2 bases at V and 2 bases at J, with 12 bases between. The CDR3 covers 15 residues.

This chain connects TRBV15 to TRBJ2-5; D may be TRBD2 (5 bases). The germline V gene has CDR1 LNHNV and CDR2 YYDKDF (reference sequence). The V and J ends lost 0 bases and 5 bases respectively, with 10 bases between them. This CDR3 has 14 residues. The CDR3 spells CATSREAAEETQYF. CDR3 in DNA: TGTGCCACCAGCAGAGAGGCAGCGGAGGAGACCCAGTACTTC.

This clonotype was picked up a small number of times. In nucleotides, the CDR3 is TGTGCCAGCAGCGTGGGGGGTAACTCCTACGAGCAGTACTTC. Translating it yields CASSVGGNSYEQYF. V gene TRBV9 combines with J gene TRBJ2-7, with a possible D match to TRBD2 (6 bases). The CDR3 extends over 14 amino acids. Germline CDR1 reads SGDLS; CDR2 reads YYNGEE. V was pared by 2 bases and J by 0 bases, with 9 bases between.

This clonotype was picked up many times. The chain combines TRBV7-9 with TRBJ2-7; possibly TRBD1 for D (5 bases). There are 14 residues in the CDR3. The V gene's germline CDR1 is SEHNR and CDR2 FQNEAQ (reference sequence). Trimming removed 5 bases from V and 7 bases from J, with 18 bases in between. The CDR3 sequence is CASSGQGEMGEQYF. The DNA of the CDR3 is TGTGCCAGCAGCGGACAAGGCGAGATGGGGGAGCAGTACTTC. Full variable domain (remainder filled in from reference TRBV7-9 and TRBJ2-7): DTGVSQNPRHKITKRGQNVTFRCDPISEHNRLYWYRQTLGQGPEFLTYFQNEAQLEKSRLLSDRFSAERPKGSFSTLEIQRTEQGDSAMYLCASSGQGEMGEQYFGPGTRLTVT.

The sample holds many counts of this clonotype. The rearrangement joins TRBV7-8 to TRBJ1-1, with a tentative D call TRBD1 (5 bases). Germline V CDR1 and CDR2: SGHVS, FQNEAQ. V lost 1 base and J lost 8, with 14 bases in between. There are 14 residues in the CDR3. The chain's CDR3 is CASSLGGSDSEAFF. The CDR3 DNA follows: TGTGCCAGCAGCTTAGGGGGCAGCGACAGCGAAGCTTTCTTT.

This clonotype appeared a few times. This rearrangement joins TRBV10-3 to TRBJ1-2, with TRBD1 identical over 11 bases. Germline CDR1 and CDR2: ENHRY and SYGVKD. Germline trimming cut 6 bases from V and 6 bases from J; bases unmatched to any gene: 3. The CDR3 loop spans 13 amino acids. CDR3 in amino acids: CAISGQGANGYTF. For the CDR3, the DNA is TGTGCCATCAGCGGACAGGGGGCTAATGGCTACACCTTC.

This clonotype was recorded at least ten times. CDR3: CASSYAGGPYEQFF. CDR3 DNA: TGTGCCAGCAGTTACGCGGGGGGGCCTTATGAGCAGTTCTTC. The chain joins TRBV6-2 or TRBV6-3 to TRBJ2-1; TRBD2 aligns across 9 bases. V shed 2 bases and J 8 bases; nucleotides not matched to a gene: 4. This CDR3 contains 14 residues. CDR1 MNHEY and CDR2 SVGEGT come from the germline V gene.

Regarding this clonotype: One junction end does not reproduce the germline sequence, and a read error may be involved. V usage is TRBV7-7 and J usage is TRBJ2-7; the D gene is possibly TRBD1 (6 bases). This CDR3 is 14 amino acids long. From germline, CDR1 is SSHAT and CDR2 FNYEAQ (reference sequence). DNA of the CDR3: TGTGCTAGCAGCTTAGGGCCAGGGGACTACGAGCAGTACTTC. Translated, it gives CASSLGPGDYEQYF.

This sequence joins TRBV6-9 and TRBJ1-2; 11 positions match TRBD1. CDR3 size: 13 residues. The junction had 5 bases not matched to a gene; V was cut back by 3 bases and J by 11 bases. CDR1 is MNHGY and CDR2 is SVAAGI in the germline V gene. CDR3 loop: CASSYPGTGGYTF. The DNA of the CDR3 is TGTGCCAGCAGTTACCCCGGGACAGGGGGTTACACCTTC.

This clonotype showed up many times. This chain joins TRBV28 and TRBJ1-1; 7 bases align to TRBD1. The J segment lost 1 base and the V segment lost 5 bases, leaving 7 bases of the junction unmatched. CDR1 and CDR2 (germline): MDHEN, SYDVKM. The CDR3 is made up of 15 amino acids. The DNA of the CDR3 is TGTGCCAGCAGTACCCTGGACAGGAGGAACACTGAAGCTTTCTTT. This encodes CASSTLDRRNTEAFF.